This T cell receptor (beta chain) comes out of a study of blood T cell repertoires in COVID-19. Study in general: Specimens from acute and convalescent COVID-19 originated in the United States, Italy and Spain. In each case, the material was cDNA or gDNA derived from T cells, B-cell-depleted T cells, or PBMCs.

Original methodology: How many nucleated cells were present was estimated from reference gene primer amplification. Clones were sequenced by immunoSEQ multiplex PCR, and TCRdb holds only the in-frame ones, with some missing. The V and J calls and clone size were taken over from that table, and D and trimming were inferred from the DNA. Of approximately 74,000 clones in the sample, 88% were seen once. Germline V gene data show CDR1 as SGHKS and CDR2 as YYEKEE (reference sequence). The V and J ends lost 0 bases and 7 bases respectively, with 11 bases between them. This CDR3 region has 15 residues. Sequencing was carried out using peripheral blood. J is TRBJ1-6 and V is TRBV5-5; unclear D gene. The TCR comes from a woman aged 60-75 years with acute or convalescent COVID-19. The CDR3: CASSLARSINSPLHF. CDR3 nucleotide sequence: TGTGCCAGCAGCTTGGCCAGAAGTATCAATTCACCCCTCCACTTT.